This T cell receptor (beta chain) was sequenced during a study of neoadjuvant nivolumab and ipilimumab in lung cancer. Background on the study: Nivolumab 3 mg/kg was given days 1, 15 and 29, plus ipilimumab 1 mg/kg day 1 in combination.

Turning to this clone: Its specificity is unknown.

Deletions cut 6 bases from V and 9 bases from J, with 15 bases between. Germline assignment: CDR1 SGHNT and CDR2 YENEEA. The CDR3 has 12 amino acids. The protocol was immunoSEQ multiplex PCR, while the TCRdb copy is restricted to in-frame clones and leaves out a portion. The sample has 10,000 to 15,000 clones, roughly 70% seen once. Broader study findings: Resected-tumor TCR richness correlated positively with pretherapy blood richness. From pretherapy to surgery, tumor richness and clonality rose with dual therapy. Compared with tumor-adjacent uninvolved lung, resected tumors showed greater richness and clonality.

The V and J genes are TRBV11-3 and TRBJ2-7, with a possible D match to TRBD2 (5 bases). This clonotype was obtained from an adult with non-small cell lung cancer. The sample here was peripheral blood, taken after neoadjuvant nivolumab, alone or with ipilimumab, at or shortly before surgery. This CDR3 is CASRSEGEGQYF. The CDR3, as DNA: TGTGCCAGCAGGAGTGAGGGAGAGGGGCAGTACTTC.